This T cell receptor (beta chain) was sequenced for a study of T cell responses to AZD1222 COVID-19 vaccine. Study outcomes and limitations: Donors in the cohort were predominantly white British and more often female, and clonal diversity was possibly underestimated.

For this clone: The antigen remains unidentified.

Measured with immunoSEQ multiplex PCR; TCRdb has only the in-frame clones, and not every one. The sample has over 150,000 clones, approximately 87% seen once. The ends were cut back, 1 base at V and 8 bases at J, with 12 bases in the middle. The CDR3 is 14 residues long. Germline V gene sequence: CDR1 SGHNT, CDR2 YYREEE (reference sequence). The chain couples TRBV5-4 to TRBJ1-4; tentative D call: TRBD1 (5 bases). This TCR was sampled from an adult in good health. The sequencing here drew on peripheral blood, taken on day 0 of MenACWY control vaccination. The CDR3: CASSLSRVGEKLFF. The CDR3 DNA is TGTGCCAGCAGCTTGTCCAGGGTGGGCGAAAAACTGTTTTTT.